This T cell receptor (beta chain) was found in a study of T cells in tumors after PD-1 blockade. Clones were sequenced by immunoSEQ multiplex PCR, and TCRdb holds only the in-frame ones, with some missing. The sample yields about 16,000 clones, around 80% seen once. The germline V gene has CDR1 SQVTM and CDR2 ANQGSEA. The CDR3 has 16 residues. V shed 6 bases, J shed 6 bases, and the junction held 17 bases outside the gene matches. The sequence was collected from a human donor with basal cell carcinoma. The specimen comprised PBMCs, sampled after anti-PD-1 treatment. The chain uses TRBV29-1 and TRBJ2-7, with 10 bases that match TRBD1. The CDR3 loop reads CSVSKGWGQGSPEQYF. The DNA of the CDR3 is TGCAGCGTCTCCAAGGGGTGGGGACAGGGGAGTCCCGAGCAGTACTTC.